This T cell receptor (beta chain) was obtained from a study of shared clonotypes between healthy human individuals. This CDR3 is built from 15 residues. The junction had 12 bases not matched to a gene; V was cut back by 4 bases and J by 8 bases. The V gene's germline CDR1 is SGHRS and CDR2 YFSETQ. The investigators split CD4+ cells into a CD45RA+ naive subset and a CD45RA-negative memory subset. Generated by immunoSEQ multiplex PCR, the TCRdb table keeps only in-frame clones and is missing some. Of about 2.4 million clones listed, under 95% are singletons. The rearrangement links TRBV5-1 to TRBJ2-1; 7 nucleotides agree with TRBD1. This sequence was found in a man younger than 35 in good health. Some clones in this sample may be carry-over from other donors' samples. Sample: naive CD4+ T cells from PBMCs. Subset of the sample: CD45RA+ positively selected. CDR3 region: CASSLGRGFLDEQFF. The CDR3 nucleotides are TGCGCCAGCAGCCTGGGCAGGGGGTTTCTCGATGAGCAGTTCTTC.